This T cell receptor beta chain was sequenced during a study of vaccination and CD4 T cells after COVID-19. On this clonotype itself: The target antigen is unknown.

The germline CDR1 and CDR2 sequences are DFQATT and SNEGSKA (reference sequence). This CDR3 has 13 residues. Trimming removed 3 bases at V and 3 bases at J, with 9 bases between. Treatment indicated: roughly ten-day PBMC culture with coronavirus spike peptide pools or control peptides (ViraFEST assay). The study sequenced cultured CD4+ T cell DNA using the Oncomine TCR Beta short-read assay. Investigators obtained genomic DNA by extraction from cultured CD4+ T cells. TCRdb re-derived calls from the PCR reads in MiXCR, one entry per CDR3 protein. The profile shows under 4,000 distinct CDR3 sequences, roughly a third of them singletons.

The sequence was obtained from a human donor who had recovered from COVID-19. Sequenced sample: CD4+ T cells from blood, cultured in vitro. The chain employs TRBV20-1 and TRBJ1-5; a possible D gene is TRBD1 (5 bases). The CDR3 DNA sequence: TGCAGTGCTAGTCAGGGCCCCAATCAGCCCCAGCATTTT. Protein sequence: CSASQGPNQPQHF.